This TCR beta chain derives from a study of blood T cell repertoires in COVID-19. The overall study: Whether acute or convalescent, the COVID-19 samples came from the United States, Italy and Spain.

TCRdb's table, derived via immunoSEQ multiplex PCR, lists solely in-frame clones and lacks some. The table lists 150,000 to 200,000 clones, about four fifths of them singletons. This CDR3 is built from 15 residues. Germline lookup yields CDR1 MNHNS and CDR2 SASEGT. V lost 7 bases, J lost 0 bases, and 12 bases lay in between. This sequence joins TRBV6-1 and TRBJ2-2, with D perhaps TRBD1 (5 bases). This receptor was obtained from a woman over 75 with acute or convalescent COVID-19. The sequencing input was peripheral blood. The CDR3, as DNA: TGTGCCAGCATCCTGACAGCCTCGAACACCGGGGAGCTGTTTTTT. It codes for CASILTASNTGELFF.